Listed below are T cell receptor beta chains from one sample, sequenced in a study of human T cells and chemical hapten exposure. TCRdb itself ran the RACE reads through MiXCR, one entry per CDR3 protein. In the table there are 180,000 or so distinct CDR3 sequences, about a fifth of which are singletons. The material sequenced was whole blood, taken in connection with sensitization to the hapten diphenylcyclopropenone (DPC). The receptors here all came from a woman aged 45-59 years with alopecia areata. Some clones in this sample may be carry-over from other donors' samples. Each CDR3 is given with its conserved first and last residue. Each record gives: V gene, J gene, CDR3 protein.

TRBV20-1	TRBJ1-2	CSAPGRSFNYGYTF
TRBV3-1	TRBJ2-2	CASSQDPWRGQLDTGELFF
TRBV27	TRBJ1-6	CASSFRTPVSSPLHF
TRBV12-3/TRBV12-4	TRBJ1-3	CASSFLRADTIYF
TRBV10-3	TRBJ2-6	CAISEVWDRESSGANVLTF
TRBV18	TRBJ1-4	CASSPDQNEKLFF
TRBV20-1	TRBJ2-3	CSAPTSGSGDTQYF
TRBV7-2	TRBJ2-7	CASSVSVRNYEQYF
TRBV11-2	TRBJ2-7	CASSLDRLAYEQYF
TRBV7-6	TRBJ2-7	CASSSLGGSHEQYF
TRBV20-1	TRBJ1-4	CSAEGGRNEKLFF
TRBV12-3/TRBV12-4	TRBJ1-2	CASSFGTYGYTF
TRBV6-5	TRBJ2-7	CASSYTGQGTEQYF
TRBV3-1	TRBJ1-1	CASSQVGGNTEAFF
TRBV20-1	TRBJ2-3	CSASATSGSSDTQYF
TRBV7-2	TRBJ2-1	CASSLASSGFYNEQFF
TRBV20-1	TRBJ2-3	CSAKNSGRATDTQYF
TRBV5-1	TRBJ1-2	CASSLGQARGGYTF
TRBV5-5	TRBJ2-7	CASSPNHYEQYF
TRBV29-1	TRBJ2-7	CSVSSGIRNEQYF
TRBV20-1	TRBJ2-7	CSAKTPRAWGEQYF
TRBV11-2	TRBJ2-5	CASSLFPVGVLGETQYF
TRBV29-1	TRBJ1-3	CSVEGGAGNTIYF
TRBV29-1	TRBJ2-1	CSVEGVLIDEQFF
TRBV7-9	TRBJ2-5	CASSLRSTGTFQETQYF
TRBV7-9	TRBJ2-7	CASSSTGPYEQYF
TRBV3-1	TRBJ1-1	CASSSMRAEAFF
TRBV2	TRBJ2-1	CASSVRRDRTRDSVNEQFF
TRBV11-2	TRBJ2-1	CASSLDPANYNEQFF
TRBV5-1	TRBJ2-7	CASSRTSGSYEQYF
TRBV10-3	TRBJ2-5	CATLQGAQETQYF
TRBV7-2	TRBJ2-1	CASSLAGTGNEQFF
TRBV5-5	TRBJ2-1	CASSLFGEAGEEQFF
TRBV7-2	TRBJ2-7	CASSFGLAVYEQYF
TRBV10-1	TRBJ2-2	CASSADGWSPGGTGELFF
TRBV20-1	TRBJ2-7	CSASPLAGYYEQYF
TRBV2	TRBJ2-3	CASSEIDGTGTDTQYF
TRBV29-1	TRBJ2-2	CSVCYGEDGELFF
TRBV20-1	TRBJ1-1	CSALKVAPLGTEAFF
TRBV2	TRBJ2-6	CASSVDGSGANVLTF
TRBV12-5	TRBJ1-1	CASGSGVPNTEAFF
TRBV6-5	TRBJ2-1	CASSYREGPEDEQFF
TRBV24-1	TRBJ2-1	CATSDRLAGYNEQFF
TRBV6-1	TRBJ2-5	CASSGVALTGETQYF
TRBV25-1	TRBJ1-1	CASSEKIVTEAFF
TRBV4-1	TRBJ1-1	CASSQENRNTEAFF
TRBV4-1	TRBJ1-2	CASSQETGGHYGYTF
TRBV29-1	TRBJ1-1	CSVEDPRQGVGTEAFF
TRBV5-1	TRBJ2-1	CASSLRQVYNEQFF
TRBV5-1	TRBJ2-1	CASSGGRNAGNEQFF
TRBV4-1	TRBJ2-3	CASSQSPTGQGLDTQYF
TRBV5-6	TRBJ2-2	CASSLRPANFANTGELFF